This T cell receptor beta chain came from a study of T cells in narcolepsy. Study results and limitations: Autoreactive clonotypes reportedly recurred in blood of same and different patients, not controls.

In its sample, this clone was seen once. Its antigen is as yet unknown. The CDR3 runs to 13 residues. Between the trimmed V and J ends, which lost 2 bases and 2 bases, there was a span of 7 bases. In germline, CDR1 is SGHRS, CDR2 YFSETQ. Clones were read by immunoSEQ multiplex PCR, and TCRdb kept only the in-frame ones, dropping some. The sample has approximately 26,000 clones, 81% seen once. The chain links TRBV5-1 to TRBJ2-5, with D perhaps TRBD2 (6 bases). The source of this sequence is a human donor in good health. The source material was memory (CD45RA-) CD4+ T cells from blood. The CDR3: CASSFRGQETQYF. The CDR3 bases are TGCGCCAGCAGCTTTCGGGGGCAAGAGACCCAGTACTTC. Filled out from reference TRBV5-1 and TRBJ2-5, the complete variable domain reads KAGVTQTPRYLIKTRGQQVTLSCSPISGHRSVSWYQQTPGQGLQFLFEYFSETQRNKGNFPGRFSGRQFSNSRSEMNVSTLELGDSALYLCASSFRGQETQYFGPGTRLLVL.